The entry below gives a single T cell receptor beta chain sequence along with its context. This sample is part of a study of blood T cell repertoires in COVID-19. Study information: Sites in the United States, Italy and Spain provided acute and convalescent COVID-19 samples.

Trimming took 5 bases from V and 2 from J; bases not matched to a gene: 7. Germline lookup yields CDR1 SGHTA and CDR2 FQGNSA. The CDR3 totals 18 residues. In the authors' methods: It was from reference gene primer amplification that nucleated cell counts were estimated. Sequencing used immunoSEQ multiplex PCR; TCRdb keeps in-frame clones, though not all of them. V and J calls and clone size are those listed in that table; D and trimming were worked out from the DNA. The table lists approximately 200,000 clones, around 81% of them singletons. This chain connects TRBV7-2 to TRBJ2-1, with 15 bases fitting TRBD2. This TCR came from a woman aged 60-75 years with acute or convalescent COVID-19. Input material: peripheral blood. The CDR3 nucleotides are TGTGCCAGCAGCCCCTCATGGACTAGCGGGGGGGCCTACAATGAGCAGTTCTTC. It yields the protein CASSPSWTSGGAYNEQFF.